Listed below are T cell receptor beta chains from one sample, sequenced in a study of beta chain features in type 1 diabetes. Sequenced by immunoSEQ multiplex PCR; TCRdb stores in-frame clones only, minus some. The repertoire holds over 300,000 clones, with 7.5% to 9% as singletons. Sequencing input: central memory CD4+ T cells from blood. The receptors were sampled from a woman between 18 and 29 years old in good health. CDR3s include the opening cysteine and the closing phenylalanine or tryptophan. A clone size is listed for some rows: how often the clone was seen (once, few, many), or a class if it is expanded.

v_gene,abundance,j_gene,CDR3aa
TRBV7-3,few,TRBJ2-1,CASSLPGRGKLSEQFF
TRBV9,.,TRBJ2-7,CASSVEAGVSGEQYF
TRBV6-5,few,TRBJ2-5,CASSRQIQETQYF
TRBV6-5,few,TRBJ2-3,CASSYSTGTPDTQYF
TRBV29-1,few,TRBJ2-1,CSSQGTSGSSSYNEQFF
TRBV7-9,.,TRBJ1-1,CASSLEANTEAFF
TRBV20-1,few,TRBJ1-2,CSAAPSGHYTF
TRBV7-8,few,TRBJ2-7,CASSLQPGLNSYEQYF
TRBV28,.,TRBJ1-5,CAQTNQPQHF
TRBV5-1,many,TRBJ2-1,CASSLGPQGNEQFF
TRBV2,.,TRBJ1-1,CASSEQGVGGEAFF
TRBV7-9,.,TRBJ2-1,CASSSLKGLHEQFF
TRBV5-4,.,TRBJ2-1,CASSWGNNEQFF
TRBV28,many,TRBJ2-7,CASSTGQGAREQYF
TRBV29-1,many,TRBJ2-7,CSVEVASYEQYF
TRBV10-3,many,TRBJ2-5,CAISGRSQETQYF
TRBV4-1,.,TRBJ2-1,CASSQVDLISYNEQFF
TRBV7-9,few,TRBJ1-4,CASSGGTGRHEKLFF
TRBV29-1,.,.,CSVDRANRGEQYF
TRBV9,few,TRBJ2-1,CASSVGGLAAQFF
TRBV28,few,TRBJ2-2,CASSSNTGELFF
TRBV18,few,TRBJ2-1,CASSRGLASYNEQFF
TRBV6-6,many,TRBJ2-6,CASRGSGANVLTF
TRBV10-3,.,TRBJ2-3,CAISESTSGRSDTQYF
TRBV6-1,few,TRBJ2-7,CASSRQGYHEQYF
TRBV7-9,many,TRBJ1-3,CASSSQSWTGTGNTIYF
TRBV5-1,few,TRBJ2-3,CASSGSSGSRRPTDTQYF
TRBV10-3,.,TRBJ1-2,CAISPGGNYGYTF
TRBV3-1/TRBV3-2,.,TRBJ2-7,CADPYEQYF
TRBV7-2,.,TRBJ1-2,CASSLRVDYGYTF
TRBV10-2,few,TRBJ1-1,CASRAQSNTEAFF
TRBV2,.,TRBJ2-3,CASSVLQPTDTQYF
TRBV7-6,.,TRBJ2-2,CASSPQEGQGANTGELFF
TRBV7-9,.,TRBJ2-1,CASSLAVYNEQFF
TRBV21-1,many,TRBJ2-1,CASSNSSGRAESSYNEQFF
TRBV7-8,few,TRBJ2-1,CASSSRISSGTSYNEQFF
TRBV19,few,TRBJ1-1,CASSPMTGGNTEAFF
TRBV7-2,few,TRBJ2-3,CASSTAPVADTQYF
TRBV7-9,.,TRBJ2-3,CASSFMRDTQYF
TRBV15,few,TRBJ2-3,CATSRDGDRGWGTDTQYF
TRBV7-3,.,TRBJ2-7,CASSTNARGEQYF
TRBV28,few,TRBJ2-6,CASSAYSGTSGSLGVAGANVLTF
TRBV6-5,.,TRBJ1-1,CATKPTGRNTEAFF
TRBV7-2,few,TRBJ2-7,CASTITSAGYYEQYF
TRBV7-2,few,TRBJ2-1,CASSLLLSNNEQFF
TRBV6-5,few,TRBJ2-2,CASTYRGNTGELFF
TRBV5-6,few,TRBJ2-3,CASSLGQDTQYF
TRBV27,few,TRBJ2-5,CASSLMGAQETQYF
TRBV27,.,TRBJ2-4,CASRDTGGVAKNIQYF
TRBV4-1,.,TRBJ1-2,CASSQDSAGTRGYTF
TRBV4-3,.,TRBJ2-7,CASSQGSRFSEQYF
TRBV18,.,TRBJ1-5,CASSWGQGNQPQHF
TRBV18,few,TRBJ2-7,CASSLTGGYEQYF
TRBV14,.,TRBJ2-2,CASSQPSGEAGELFF